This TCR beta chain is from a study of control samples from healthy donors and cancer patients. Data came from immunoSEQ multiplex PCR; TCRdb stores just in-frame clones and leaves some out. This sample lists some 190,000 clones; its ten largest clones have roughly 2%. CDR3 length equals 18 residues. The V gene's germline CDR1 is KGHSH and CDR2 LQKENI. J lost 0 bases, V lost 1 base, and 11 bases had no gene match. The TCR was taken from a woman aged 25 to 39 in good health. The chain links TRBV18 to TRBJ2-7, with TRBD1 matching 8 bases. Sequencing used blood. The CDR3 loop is CASSPRNPGQGSSYEQYF. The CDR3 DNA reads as TGTGCCAGCTCACCACGAAACCCCGGACAGGGCTCCTCCTACGAGCAGTACTTC.